These 27 T cell receptor beta chains originate from one sample sequenced in a study of CD4 T cells in relation to SARS-CoV-2 and coronaviruses. Here immunoSEQ multiplex PCR was the method, and the copy in TCRdb shows in-frame clones only, minus some. The sample includes 55,000 to 70,000 clones, 85% to 95% seen only once; the top ten take under 0.3%. Before the COVID-19 pandemic, during about 2011-2019, CD4+ T cells were taken from unexposed donors. Sequences were obtained from naive CD4+ T cells from PBMCs. Subset meaning: naive CD4+ T cells isolated by negative enrichment. These receptors were taken from a human donor in good health.

The chain recombines TRBV28 with TRBJ2-5; D gene unclear. Trimming took off 6 bases at V and 5 bases at J, with 10 bases between the two ends. Germline loops: CDR1 MDHEN, CDR2 SYDVKM. The CDR3 is 12 residues long. The CDR3 spells CASSPLHETQYF. DNA of the CDR3: TGTGCCAGCAGCCCCCTTCATGAGACCCAGTACTTC.

The chain is built from TRBV11-2 and TRBJ2-1; no clear D gene. Germline V gene lookup returns CDR1 SGHAT and CDR2 FQNNGV. The germline V and J ends were trimmed by 5 bases and 4 bases, with 9 bases remaining between them. The CDR3 has 13 amino acids. The CDR3 nucleotides read TGTGCCAGCAGCCGTAGGTTGTACAATGAGCAGTTCTTC. It is translated as CASSRRLYNEQFF.

The chain links TRBV4-3 to TRBJ1-2; D unclear. Germline CDR1 is LGHNA and CDR2 is YSLEER. Trimming cost V 0 bases and J 6 bases, with 8 bases left between them. This CDR3 has 13 residues. CDR3 amino acids: CASSQDRGDGYTF. CDR3 sequence (DNA): TGCGCCAGCAGCCAAGATCGGGGAGATGGCTACACCTTC.

The chain joins TRBV28 to TRBJ2-5; 7 bases map to TRBD2. This CDR3 is built from 14 residues. Germline V CDR1 and CDR2: MDHEN, SYDVKM. The J segment lost 6 bases and the V segment lost 6 bases, leaving 10 bases of the junction unmatched. In DNA, the CDR3 is TGTGCCAGCAGGGTCGGTGGGGGGGTGAAGACCCAGTACTTC. Its protein is CASRVGGGVKTQYF.

The chain recombines TRBV7-9 with TRBJ2-5; 12 nucleotides agree with TRBD1. CDR1 SEHNR and CDR2 FQNEAQ come from the germline V gene (reference sequence). The V and J ends lost 5 bases and 4 bases, in that order; junction bases with no gene match: 8. The CDR3 loop spans 16 amino acids. CDR3 nucleotide sequence: TGTGCCAGCAGCCCCGTCGGGACAGGGGGCGCAGAGACCCAGTACTTC. Translated, it gives CASSPVGTGGAETQYF.

This clone came up a few times. The J gene is TRBJ2-3, the V gene TRBV2; D unclear. The V end was cut by 5 bases, the J end by 5 bases, with 11 bases between. Germline values: CDR1 SNHLY, CDR2 FYNNEI. This CDR3 has 13 residues. CDR3 nucleotides: TGTGCCAGCAGTTTCTCCCGGCAAGATACGCAGTATTTT. Amino acids: CASSFSRQDTQYF.

A few counts support this clone. V usage is TRBV7-2 and J usage is TRBJ2-2; a possible D gene is TRBD2 (5 bases). There are 14 residues in the CDR3. Germline CDR1 reads SGHTA; CDR2 reads FQGNSA. V was cut by 5 bases and J by 6 bases, with 13 bases left in between. The CDR3 DNA reads TGTGCCAGCAGCCTGACATGGCGGGCCGGGGAGCTGTTTTTT. Translated, it gives CASSLTWRAGELFF.

The chain combines TRBV29-1 with TRBJ2-7; the match to TRBD1 covers 10 bases. V shed 4 bases and J 0 bases; nucleotides not matched to a gene: 0. CDR1 and CDR2 from the germline V gene are SQVTM and ANQGSEA. The CDR3 has 13 residues. In DNA, the CDR3 is TGCAGCGTTGGGGACAGGGGCTCCTACGAGCAGTACTTC. Residues: CSVGDRGSYEQYF.

The chain links TRBV29-1 to TRBJ2-5, with 7 positions matching TRBD2. This CDR3 contains 13 residues. The V segment lost 2 bases and the J segment 1 base; nucleotides outside the gene matches: 1. The germline CDR1 and CDR2 sequences are SQVTM and ANQGSEA. CDR3 in DNA: TGCAGCGTTGAACGGACTAGCCAAGAGACCCAGTACTTC. Its protein product is CSVERTSQETQYF.

The chain couples TRBV9 to TRBJ2-1, with 7 bases lining up with TRBD1. V was pared by 6 bases and J by 4 bases, with 10 bases of the junction left unmatched. The CDR3 totals 15 residues. Germline V gene data show CDR1 as SGDLS and CDR2 as YYNGEE. CDR3 bases: TGTGCCAGCACTCAAGGGGGCGGATATTACAATGAGCAGTTCTTC. As protein: CASTQGGGYYNEQFF.

This sequence joins TRBV19 and TRBJ2-3, with D possibly being TRBD1 (6 bases). There are 18 residues in the CDR3. The germline V gene has CDR1 LNHDA and CDR2 SQIVND (reference sequence). The ends were cut back, 1 base at V and 2 bases at J, with 19 bases in the middle. CDR3 nucleotides: TGTGCCAGTAGTATAGTATTACAGGGCCCTATGTCCACAGATACGCAGTATTTT. This sequence encodes CASSIVLQGPMSTDTQYF.

This sequence joins TRBV19 and TRBJ1-5, with unresolved D. The CDR3 is made up of 13 amino acids. CDR1 is LNHDA and CDR2 is SQIVND in the germline V gene (reference sequence). The V and J ends lost 6 bases and 7 bases respectively, with 13 bases between them. In DNA, the CDR3 is TGTGCCAGTAGGGCCCAGGCGATCCAGCCCCAGCATTTT. Protein product: CASRAQAIQPQHF.

V and J are TRBV7-9 and TRBJ2-7, with 7 bases aligning to TRBD2. The germline V gene has CDR1 SEHNR and CDR2 FQNEAQ (reference sequence). The CDR3 length is 14 residues. J lost 5 bases, V lost 2 bases, and 6 bases had no gene match. CDR3 residues: CASSLRRESNEQYF. In DNA form, the CDR3 reads TGTGCCAGCAGCTTACGGCGGGAGAGCAACGAGCAGTACTTC.

The chain uses TRBV28 and TRBJ1-3; 7 positions agree with TRBD1. V shed 5 bases and J 0 bases; nucleotides not matched to a gene: 7. Germline CDR1 MDHEN, CDR2 SYDVKM. The CDR3 loop spans 16 amino acids. DNA for the CDR3: TGTGCCAGCAGTGCCCCGACAGGGATCTCTGGAAACACCATATATTTT. Protein product: CASSAPTGISGNTIYF.

In its sample, this clone was seen once. V and J are TRBV5-6 and TRBJ2-1, with 9 bases lining up with TRBD1. The germline gives CDR1 SGHDT, CDR2 YYEEEE. After removal of 4 bases from V and 6 bases from J, the junction contained 14 bases not matched to a gene. The CDR3 is made up of 17 amino acids. CDR3 coding DNA: TGTGCCAGCAGCCAGGTGGGAACAGGGGGCCGGGGCAATGAGCAGTTCTTC. It encodes CASSQVGTGGRGNEQFF.

The V and J genes are TRBV5-1 and TRBJ2-1; D not resolved. Trimming took 1 base from V and 8 from J, leaving 7 bases between them. CDR1 is SGHRS, CDR2 YFSETQ, per germline. The CDR3 is 12 residues long. This CDR3 reads CASSLLRHEQFF. Here the CDR3 DNA reads TGCGCCAGCAGCTTGCTCCGCCATGAGCAGTTCTTC.

V is TRBV30 and J is TRBJ1-4; D is uncertain. This CDR3 comprises 14 residues. Deletions cut 0 bases from V and 5 bases from J, with 10 bases between. Germline CDR1 and CDR2: GTSNPN and SVGIG (reference sequence). The CDR3 DNA is TGTGCCTGGAGTGTCGGTAATAGAAATGAAAAACTGTTTTTT. This sequence encodes CAWSVGNRNEKLFF.

The V gene is TRBV7-9, the J gene TRBJ1-1; maybe TRBD1 (5 bases). The CDR3 runs 14 residues. V shed 5 bases and J shed 4 bases, with 14 bases lying between them. CDR1 SEHNR and CDR2 FQNEAQ come from the germline V gene (reference sequence). This CDR3 is CASSMGITGTEAFF. In DNA, the CDR3 is TGTGCCAGCAGCATGGGGATTACAGGCACTGAAGCTTTCTTT.

In regard to this clone: Its ends do not fully match the called genes, so a read error is possible. The CDR3, as DNA: TGTGCCAGCAGTTACAGCCAGGGGATTGGGGGAGTCTTC. It translates to CASSYSQGIGGVF. V usage is TRBV6-2 or TRBV6-3 and J usage is TRBJ2-1; D possibly corresponds to TRBD1 (6 bases). The CDR3 has 13 residues. Germline lookup yields CDR1 MNHEY and CDR2 SVGEGT.

The J gene is TRBJ2-1, the V gene TRBV5-4; D gene uncertain. Trimming cost V 0 bases and J 1 base, with 11 bases left between them. CDR1 and CDR2 (germline): SGHNT, YYREEE (reference sequence). The CDR3 loop spans 16 amino acids. CDR3 amino acids: CASSLAPRRSYNEQFF. Written as DNA, the CDR3 is TGTGCCAGCAGCTTGGCGCCCCGACGATCCTACAATGAGCAGTTCTTC. The entire variable domain, with the rest obtained from reference TRBV5-4 and TRBJ2-1, is as follows: ETGVTQSPTHLIKTRGQQVTLRCSSQSGHNTVSWYQQALGQGPQFIFQYYREEENGRGNFPPRFSGLQFPNYSSELNVNALELDDSALYLCASSLAPRRSYNEQFFGPGTRLTVL.

This chain uses TRBV27 with TRBJ2-3; D not resolved. Germline assignment: CDR1 MNHEY and CDR2 SMNVEV (reference sequence). CDR3 length: 14 residues. V lost 6 bases and J 0 bases, leaving 10 bases between the germline ends. CDR3 residues: CASSPLPSTDTQYF. The CDR3 DNA follows: TGTGCCAGCAGCCCTCTCCCTAGCACAGATACGCAGTATTTT.

CDR3 in amino acids: CASSGVNTGELFF. CDR3 nucleotide sequence: TGTGCCAGCTCGGGAGTGAACACCGGGGAGCTGTTTTTT. The gene calls are TRBV28 and TRBJ2-2, with D possibly matching TRBD2 (6 bases). The germline gives CDR1 MDHEN, CDR2 SYDVKM. The ends were cut back, 8 bases at V and 1 base at J, with 8 bases in the middle. The CDR3 length is 13 residues. Complete variable domain (other parts from reference TRBV28 and TRBJ2-2): DVKVTQSSRYLVKRTGEKVFLECVQDMDHENMFWYRQDPGLGLRLIYFSYDVKMKEKGDIPEGYSVSREKKERFSLILESASTNQTSMYLCASSGVNTGELFFGEGSRLTVL.

The V call is TRBV28, the J call TRBJ2-1; TRBD2 matches 13 bases. V lost 6 bases and J lost 16; bases outside the gene matches: 24. From germline, CDR1 is MDHEN and CDR2 SYDVKM. This CDR3 is 18 amino acids long. The CDR3 sequence: CASSRKGTSGALFGLVFF. The CDR3 nucleotides read TGTGCCAGCAGCCGAAAAGGGACTAGCGGGGCTTTATTTGGACTTGTTTTCTTC.

The chain links TRBV7-9 to TRBJ1-6, with D unresolved. V dropped 3 bases and J dropped 0 bases, with 9 bases sitting between them. Germline lookup yields CDR1 SEHNR and CDR2 FQNEAQ (reference sequence). The CDR3 loop spans 16 amino acids. The DNA for the CDR3 is TGTGCCAGCAGCTTGGGCCGAAGCTCCTATAATTCACCCCTCCACTTT. Translated: CASSLGRSSYNSPLHF.

Concerning this clone itself: At one of its ends the junction is not consistent with the germline gene, which may arise from a read error. This sequence joins TRBV5-4 and TRBJ2-3; 10 bases align to TRBD1. This CDR3 has 18 amino acids. Germline V gene data show CDR1 as SGHNT and CDR2 as YYREEE (reference sequence). The CDR3 is CASRLGQGPHGGTDTQYF. The CDR3 bases are TGTGCCAGCAGGTTGGGACAGGGGCCTCATGGAGGCACAGATACGCAGTATTTT.

The chain carries TRBV30 and TRBJ1-6; D is ambiguous. Trimming cost V 1 base and J 3 bases, with 7 bases left between them. This CDR3 region has 14 residues. CDR1 is GTSNPN and CDR2 is SVGIG in the germline V gene (reference sequence). In nucleotides, the CDR3 is TGTGCCTGGAGTGAAACCCGCTATAATTCACCCCTCCACTTT. The encoded protein is CAWSETRYNSPLHF. Full variable domain (missing parts from reference TRBV30 and TRBJ1-6): SQTIHQWPATLVQPVGSPLSLECTVEGTSNPNLYWYRQAAGRGLQLLFYSVGIGQISSEVPQNLSASRPQDRQFILSSKKLLLSDSGFYLCAWSETRYNSPLHFGNGTRLTVT.

This chain connects TRBV2 to TRBJ2-7; 7 bases match TRBD1. Germline CDR1 reads SNHLY; CDR2 reads FYNNEI. The CDR3 extends over 13 amino acids. The junction had 8 bases not matched to a gene; V was cut back by 7 bases and J by 5 bases. CDR3: CASTPDRLNEQYF. CDR3 bases: TGTGCCAGCACCCCGGACAGGTTAAACGAGCAGTACTTC.